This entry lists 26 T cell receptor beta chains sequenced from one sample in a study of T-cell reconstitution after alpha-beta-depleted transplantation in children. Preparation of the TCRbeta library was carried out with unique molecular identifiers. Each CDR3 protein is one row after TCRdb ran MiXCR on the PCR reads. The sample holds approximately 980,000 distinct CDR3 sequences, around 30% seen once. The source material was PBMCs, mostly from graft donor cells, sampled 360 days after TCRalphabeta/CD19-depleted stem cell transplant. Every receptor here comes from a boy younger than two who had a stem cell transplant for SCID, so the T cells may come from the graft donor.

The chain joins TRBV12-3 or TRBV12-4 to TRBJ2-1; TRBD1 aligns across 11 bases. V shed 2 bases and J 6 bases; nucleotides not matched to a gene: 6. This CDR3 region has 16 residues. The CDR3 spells CASSLLAGQGGNEQFF. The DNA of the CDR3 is TGTGCCAGCAGTTTATTAGCGGGACAGGGGGGCAATGAGCAGTTCTTC.

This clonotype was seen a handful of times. The CDR3 loop is CASGSQGHGYTF. CDR3 nucleotides: TGTGCCAGCGGTTCACAGGGCCATGGCTACACCTTC. The chain employs TRBV7-3 and TRBJ1-2; TRBD1 might be the D (6 bases). The V end was cut by 8 bases, the J end by 6 bases, with 13 bases between. CDR1 is SGHTA, CDR2 FQGTGA, per germline. The CDR3 sequence is 12 residues long.

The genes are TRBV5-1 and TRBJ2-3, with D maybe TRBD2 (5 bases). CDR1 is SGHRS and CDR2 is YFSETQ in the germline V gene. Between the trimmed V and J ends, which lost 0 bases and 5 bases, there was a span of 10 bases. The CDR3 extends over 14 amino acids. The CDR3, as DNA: TGCGCCAGCAGCTTGGTTCTAGCACGAGATACGCAGTATTTT. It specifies CASSLVLARDTQYF.

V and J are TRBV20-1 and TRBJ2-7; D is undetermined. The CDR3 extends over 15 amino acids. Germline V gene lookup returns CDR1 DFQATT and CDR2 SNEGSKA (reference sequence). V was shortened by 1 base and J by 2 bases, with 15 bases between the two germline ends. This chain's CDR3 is CSARALFERAYEQYF. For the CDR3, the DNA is TGCAGTGCTAGAGCCCTGTTTGAGCGTGCCTACGAGCAGTACTTC.

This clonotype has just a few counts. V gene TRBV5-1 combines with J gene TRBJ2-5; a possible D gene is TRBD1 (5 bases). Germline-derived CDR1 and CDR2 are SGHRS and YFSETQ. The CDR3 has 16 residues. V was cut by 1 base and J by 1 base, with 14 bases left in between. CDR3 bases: TGCGCCAGCAGCTTGCGGCTGGGGCCCTTCCAAGAGACCCAGTACTTC. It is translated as CASSLRLGPFQETQYF. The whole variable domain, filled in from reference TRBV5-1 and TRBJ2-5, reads KAGVTQTPRYLIKTRGQQVTLSCSPISGHRSVSWYQQTPGQGLQFLFEYFSETQRNKGNFPGRFSGRQFSNSRSEMNVSTLELGDSALYLCASSLRLGPFQETQYFGPGTRLLVL.

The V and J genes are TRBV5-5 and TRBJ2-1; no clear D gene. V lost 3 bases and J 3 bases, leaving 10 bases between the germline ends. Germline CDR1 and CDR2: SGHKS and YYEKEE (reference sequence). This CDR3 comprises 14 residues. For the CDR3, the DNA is TGTGCCAGCAGCTACGATCCGCGCTACAATGAGCAGTTCTTC. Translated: CASSYDPRYNEQFF.

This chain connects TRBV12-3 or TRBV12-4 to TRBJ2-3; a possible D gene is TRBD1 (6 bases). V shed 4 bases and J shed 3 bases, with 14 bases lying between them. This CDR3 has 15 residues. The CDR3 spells CASSSRTVPTDTQYF. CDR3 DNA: TGTGCCAGCAGTTCTAGGACAGTACCGACAGATACGCAGTATTTT.

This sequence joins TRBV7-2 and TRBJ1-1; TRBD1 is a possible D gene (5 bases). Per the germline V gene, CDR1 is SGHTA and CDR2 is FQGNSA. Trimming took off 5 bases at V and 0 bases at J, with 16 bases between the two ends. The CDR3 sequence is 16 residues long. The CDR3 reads CASSPGTTGLNTEAFF. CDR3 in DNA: TGTGCCAGCAGCCCCGGGACGACGGGATTGAACACTGAAGCTTTCTTT. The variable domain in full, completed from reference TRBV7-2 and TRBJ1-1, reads GAGVSQSPSNKVTEKGKDVELRCDPISGHTALYWYRQSLGQGLEFLIYFQGNSAPDKSGLPSDRFSAERTGGSVSTLTIQRTQQEDSAVYLCASSPGTTGLNTEAFFGQGTRLTVV.

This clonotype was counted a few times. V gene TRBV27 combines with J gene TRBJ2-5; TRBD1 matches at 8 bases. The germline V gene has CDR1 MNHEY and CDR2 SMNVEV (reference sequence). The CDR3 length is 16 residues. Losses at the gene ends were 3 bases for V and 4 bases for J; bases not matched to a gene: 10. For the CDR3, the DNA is TGTGCCAGCAGTTTGGGCCCCTGGACAGGGATAGAGACCCAGTACTTC. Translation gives CASSLGPWTGIETQYF.

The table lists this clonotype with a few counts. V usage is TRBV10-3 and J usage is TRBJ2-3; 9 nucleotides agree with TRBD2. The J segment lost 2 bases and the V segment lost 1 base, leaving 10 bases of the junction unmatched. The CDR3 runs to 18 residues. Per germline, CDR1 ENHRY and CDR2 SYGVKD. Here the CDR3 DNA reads TGTGCCATCAGTGAGTTCCGGCTCAGCGGGGGGAACACAGATACGCAGTATTTT. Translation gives CAISEFRLSGGNTDTQYF.

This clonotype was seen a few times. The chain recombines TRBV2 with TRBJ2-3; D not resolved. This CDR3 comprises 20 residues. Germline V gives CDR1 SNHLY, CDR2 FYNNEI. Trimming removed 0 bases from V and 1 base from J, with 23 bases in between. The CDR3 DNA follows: TGTGCCAGCAGTGAAGCGGCACCTTATGGTTGGGTTGACGGCACAGATACGCAGTATTTT. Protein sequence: CASSEAAPYGWVDGTDTQYF.

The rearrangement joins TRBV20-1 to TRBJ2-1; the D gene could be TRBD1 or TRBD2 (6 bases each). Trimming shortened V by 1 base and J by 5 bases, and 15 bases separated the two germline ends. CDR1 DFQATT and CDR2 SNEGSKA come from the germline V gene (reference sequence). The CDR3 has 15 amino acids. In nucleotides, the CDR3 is TGCAGTGCTAGAGTTAGGGGGGATCCGAACAATGAGCAGTTCTTC. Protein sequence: CSARVRGDPNNEQFF.

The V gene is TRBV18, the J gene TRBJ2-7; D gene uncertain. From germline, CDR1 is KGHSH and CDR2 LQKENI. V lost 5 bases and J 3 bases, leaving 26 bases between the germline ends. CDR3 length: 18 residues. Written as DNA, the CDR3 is TGTGCCAGCTCATCCGTCGTTTCCTCGGGCAGGCGAAACTACGAGCAGTACTTC. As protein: CASSSVVSSGRRNYEQYF.

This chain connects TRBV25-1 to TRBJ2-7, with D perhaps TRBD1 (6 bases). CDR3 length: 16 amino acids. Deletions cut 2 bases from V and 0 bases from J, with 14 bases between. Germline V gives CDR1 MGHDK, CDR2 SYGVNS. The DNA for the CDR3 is TGTGCCAGCAGTGAAGTCGGCAGGGGCAACTCCTACGAGCAGTACTTC. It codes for CASSEVGRGNSYEQYF.

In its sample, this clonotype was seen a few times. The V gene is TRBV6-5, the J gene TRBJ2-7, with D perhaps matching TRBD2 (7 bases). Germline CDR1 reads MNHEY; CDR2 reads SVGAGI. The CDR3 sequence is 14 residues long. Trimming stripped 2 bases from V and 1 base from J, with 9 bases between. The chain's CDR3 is CASSYGRGSYEQYF. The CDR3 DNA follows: TGTGCCAGCAGTTACGGGAGGGGGTCCTACGAGCAGTACTTC.

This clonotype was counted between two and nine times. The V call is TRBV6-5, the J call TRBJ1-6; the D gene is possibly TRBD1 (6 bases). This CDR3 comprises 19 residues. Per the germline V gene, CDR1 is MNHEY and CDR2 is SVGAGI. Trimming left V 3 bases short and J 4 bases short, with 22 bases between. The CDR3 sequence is CASSYFGGFGGPYNSPLHF. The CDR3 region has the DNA TGTGCCAGCAGTTATTTCGGGGGCTTCGGGGGACCGTATAATTCACCCCTCCACTTT.

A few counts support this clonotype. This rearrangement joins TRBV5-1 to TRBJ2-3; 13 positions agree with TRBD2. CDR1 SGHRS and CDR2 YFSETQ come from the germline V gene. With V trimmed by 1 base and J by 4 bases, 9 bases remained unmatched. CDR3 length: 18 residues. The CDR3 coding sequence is TGCGCCAGCAGCTTGACTAGCGGGGGGGCGACGGGGCCAGATACGCAGTATTTT. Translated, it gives CASSLTSGGATGPDTQYF.

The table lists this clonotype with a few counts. CDR3 in amino acids: CSAPTSGGARPNTQYF. The CDR3 nucleotides are TGCAGTGCCCCGACTAGCGGGGGGGCTCGACCGAATACGCAGTATTTT. The chain links TRBV20-1 to TRBJ2-3; 14 bases agree with TRBD2. Germline-derived CDR1 and CDR2 are DFQATT and SNEGSKA (reference sequence). V was clipped by 6 bases and J by 7 bases; unmatched bases: 12. The CDR3 loop spans 16 amino acids.

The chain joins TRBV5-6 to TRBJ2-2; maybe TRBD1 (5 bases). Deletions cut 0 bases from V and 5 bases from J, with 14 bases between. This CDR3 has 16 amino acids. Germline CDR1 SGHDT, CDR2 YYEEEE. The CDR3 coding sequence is TGTGCCAGCAGCTTGGTCCCTCCACAGGTTACCGGGGAGCTGTTTTTT. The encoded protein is CASSLVPPQVTGELFF. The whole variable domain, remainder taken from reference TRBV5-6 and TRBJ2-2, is DAGVTQSPTHLIKTRGQQVTLRCSPKSGHDTVSWYQQALGQGPQFIFQYYEEEERQRGNFPDRFSGHQFPNYSSELNVNALLLGDSALYLCASSLVPPQVTGELFFGEGSRLTVL.

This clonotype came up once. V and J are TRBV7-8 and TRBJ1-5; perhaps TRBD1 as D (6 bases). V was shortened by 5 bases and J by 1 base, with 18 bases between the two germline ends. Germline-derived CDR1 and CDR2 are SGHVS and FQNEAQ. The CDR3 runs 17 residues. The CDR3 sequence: CASSLDGWGASNQPQHF. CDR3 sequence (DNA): TGTGCCAGCAGCCTTGACGGATGGGGGGCAAGCAATCAGCCCCAGCATTTT. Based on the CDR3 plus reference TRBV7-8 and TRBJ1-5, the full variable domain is GAGVSQSPRYKVAKRGQDVALRCDPISGHVSLFWYQQALGQGPEFLTYFQNEAQLDKSGLPSDRFFAERPEGSVSTLKIQRTQQEDSAVYLCASSLDGWGASNQPQHFGDGTRLSIL.

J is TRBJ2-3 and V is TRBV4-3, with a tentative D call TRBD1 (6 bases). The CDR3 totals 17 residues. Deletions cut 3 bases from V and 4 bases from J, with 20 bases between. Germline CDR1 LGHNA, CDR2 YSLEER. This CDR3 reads CASSQEIGTSTADTQYF. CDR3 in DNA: TGCGCCAGCAGCCAGGAGATAGGGACATCAACGGCAGATACGCAGTATTTT.

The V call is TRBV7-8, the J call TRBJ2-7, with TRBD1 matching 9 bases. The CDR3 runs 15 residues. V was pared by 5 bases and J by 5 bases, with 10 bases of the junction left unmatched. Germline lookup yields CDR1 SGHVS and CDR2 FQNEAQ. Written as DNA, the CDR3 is TGTGCCAGCAGCGCTTCCGGACAGGGGCTCAACGAGCAGTACTTC. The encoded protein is CASSASGQGLNEQYF.

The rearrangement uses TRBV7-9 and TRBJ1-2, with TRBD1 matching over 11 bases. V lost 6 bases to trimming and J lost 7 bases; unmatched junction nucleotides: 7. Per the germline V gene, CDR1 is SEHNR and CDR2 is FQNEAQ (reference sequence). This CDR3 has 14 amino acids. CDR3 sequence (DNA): TGTGCCAGCAGTGCTCCCGGGACAGGGGGTGGCTACACCTTC. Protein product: CASSAPGTGGGYTF.

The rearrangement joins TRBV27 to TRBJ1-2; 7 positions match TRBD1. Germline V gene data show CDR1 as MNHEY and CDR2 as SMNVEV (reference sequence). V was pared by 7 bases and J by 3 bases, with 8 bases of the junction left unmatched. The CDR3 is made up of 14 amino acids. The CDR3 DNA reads TGTGCCAGCACTTCAGTTACAGGGGACTATGGCTACACCTTC. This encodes CASTSVTGDYGYTF.

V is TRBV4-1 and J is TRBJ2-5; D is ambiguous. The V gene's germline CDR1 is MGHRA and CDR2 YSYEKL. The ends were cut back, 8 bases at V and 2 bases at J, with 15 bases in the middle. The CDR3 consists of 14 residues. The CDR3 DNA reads TGCGCCAGCTCCCAAAGGGTACAGCAAGAGACCCAGTACTTC. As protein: CASSQRVQQETQYF.

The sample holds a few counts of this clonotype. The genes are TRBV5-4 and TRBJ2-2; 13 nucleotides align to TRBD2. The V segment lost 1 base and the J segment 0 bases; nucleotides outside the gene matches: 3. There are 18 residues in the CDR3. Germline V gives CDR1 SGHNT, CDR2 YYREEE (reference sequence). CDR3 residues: CASSLPGLAGTNTGELFF. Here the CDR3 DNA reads TGTGCCAGCAGCTTGCCGGGACTAGCGGGGACGAACACCGGGGAGCTGTTTTTT.